The 17 T cell receptor beta chains in this list originate from one sample, sequenced in a study of T cells after yellow fever vaccination. From the 5' RACE reads, TCRdb called clonotypes with MiXCR, one entry per CDR3 protein. The sample has about 320,000 distinct CDR3 sequences, around 4.4% seen once; the top ten hold roughly a fifth. The material sequenced was PBMCs, taken 15 days after the yellow fever booster vaccination. The receptor source for this set is a man aged 18 to 30 who received the YFV17D yellow fever vaccine.

The sample holds many counts of this clonotype. The CDR3 DNA is TGTGCCAGCAGCAGGGATAGCGGGGGGGCGGAGACCCAGTACTTC. Protein: CASSRDSGGAETQYF. The V call is TRBV2, the J call TRBJ2-5; 11 bases fit TRBD2. The CDR3 is 15 amino acids. Germline CDR1 SNHLY, CDR2 FYNNEI. V shed 6 bases and J 5 bases; nucleotides not matched to a gene: 8.

The chain carries TRBV12-3 or TRBV12-4 and TRBJ2-7; D ambiguous. The CDR3 length is 12 residues. V was clipped by 5 bases and J by 7 bases, with 12 bases between them. CDR3 amino acids: CASSPAMKEQYF. The CDR3 DNA sequence: TGTGCCAGCAGTCCAGCAATGAAGGAGCAGTACTTC.

This clonotype showed up many times. CDR3: CASRQSDTGELFF. The CDR3, as DNA: TGTGCCAGCAGGCAATCTGACACCGGGGAGCTGTTTTTT. The chain recombines TRBV6-5 with TRBJ2-2; D gene uncertain. Between the trimmed V and J ends, which lost 6 bases and 3 bases, there was a span of 8 bases. The CDR3 contains 13 residues. Per the germline V gene, CDR1 is MNHEY and CDR2 is SVGAGI.

There are many counts of this clonotype. V gene TRBV7-6 combines with J gene TRBJ1-2; possibly TRBD1 for D (5 bases). This CDR3 has 15 amino acids. Germline assignment: CDR1 SGHVS and CDR2 FNYEAQ. V was clipped by 4 bases and J by 0 bases, with 12 bases between them. The CDR3 sequence: CASSWNQGSNYGYTF. CDR3 nucleotide sequence: TGTGCCAGCAGCTGGAATCAGGGATCTAACTATGGCTACACCTTC.

In this sample, this clonotype turned up many times. The chain has TRBV29-1 and TRBJ1-1; possibly TRBD1 for D (5 bases). Germline-derived CDR1 and CDR2 are SQVTM and ANQGSEA. CDR3 length equals 12 residues. With 8 bases removed from V and 4 bases from J, the gap between germline ends came to 14 bases. This CDR3 reads CSTGQGATEAFF. CDR3 bases: TGCAGCACCGGACAAGGGGCCACTGAAGCTTTCTTT.

In this sample, this clonotype turned up a few times. The chain recombines TRBV20-1 with TRBJ2-5; tentative D call: TRBD2 (5 bases). V lost 6 bases, J lost 3 bases, and 20 bases lay in between. CDR3 length: 15 residues. The germline gives CDR1 DFQATT, CDR2 SNEGSKA (reference sequence). CDR3 in DNA: TGCAGTGCGATCGGGGAGCTTGCCTCGGAAGAGACCCAGTACTTC. It is translated as CSAIGELASEETQYF.

This clonotype has just a few counts. The chain carries TRBV7-8 and TRBJ2-7, with D maybe TRBD2 (6 bases). Trimming removed 5 bases at V and 4 bases at J, with 15 bases between. The CDR3 length is 14 residues. Germline CDR1 SGHVS, CDR2 FQNEAQ. In nucleotides, the CDR3 is TGTGCCAGCAGCACCAAAGGGGCGGGGTACGAGCAGTACTTC. This codes for CASSTKGAGYEQYF.

This clonotype appeared a few times. V gene TRBV4-1 combines with J gene TRBJ1-6, with D unresolved. The CDR3 has 17 residues. The V end was cut by 0 bases, the J end by 0 bases, with 9 bases between. Germline V CDR1 and CDR2: MGHRA, YSYEKL. This CDR3 reads CASSQDNPSSYNSPLHF. DNA of the CDR3: TGCGCCAGCAGCCAAGATAACCCGAGCTCCTATAATTCACCCCTCCACTTT.

The sample holds many counts of this clonotype. The chain couples TRBV6-5 to TRBJ2-4; D tentatively fits TRBD1 or TRBD2 (6 bases each). V dropped 2 bases and J dropped 9 bases, with 23 bases sitting between them. The CDR3 consists of 17 residues. From germline, CDR1 is MNHEY and CDR2 SVGAGI. Here the CDR3 DNA reads TGTGCCAGCAGTTACGTCGTATCGGGGGCTCGGCGAAGCATTCAGTACTTC. Protein: CASSYVVSGARRSIQYF.

The gene calls are TRBV6-5 and TRBJ2-5, with D possibly being TRBD1 or TRBD2 (5 bases each). Trimming cost V 5 bases and J 5 bases, with 18 bases left between them. CDR3 length: 15 amino acids. Germline assignment: CDR1 MNHEY and CDR2 SVGAGI. CDR3 coding DNA: TGTGCCAGCAGTCCCTGGTCGGGGACCAAGGAGACCCAGTACTTC. It encodes CASSPWSGTKETQYF.

The chain carries TRBV24-1 and TRBJ2-3; D is ambiguous. V was cut by 0 bases and J by 6 bases, with 9 bases left in between. Per the germline V gene, CDR1 is KGHDR and CDR2 is SFDVKD. The CDR3 has 14 amino acids. The DNA for the CDR3 is TGTGCCACCAGTGATTTGGCAGTTTCTGATACGCAGTATTTT. Its protein product is CATSDLAVSDTQYF.

This clonotype was counted only a few times. V and J are TRBV11-2 and TRBJ1-4; D might be TRBD1 (5 bases). Germline V CDR1 and CDR2: SGHAT, FQNNGV. Deletions cut 3 bases from V and 6 bases from J, with 17 bases between. The CDR3 contains 16 residues. CDR3 sequence (DNA): TGTGCCAGCAGCTTGAGTGGGGCGTTTGTTTATGAAAAACTGTTTTTT. Its translation: CASSLSGAFVYEKLFF.

This clonotype was picked up many times. This chain links TRBV13 with TRBJ2-7; no clear D. The V and J ends lost 5 bases and 0 bases respectively, with 11 bases between them. CDR1 is PRHDT, CDR2 FYEKMQ, per germline (reference sequence). There are 14 residues in the CDR3. In DNA, the CDR3 is TGTGCCAGCAGCCCGTCGGCCAACTCCTACGAGCAGTACTTC. As protein: CASSPSANSYEQYF.

The V call is TRBV20-1, the J call TRBJ2-7; D call uncertain. The CDR3 length is 12 residues. V was trimmed by 0 bases and J by 4 bases, leaving 7 bases between them. The germline V gene has CDR1 DFQATT and CDR2 SNEGSKA (reference sequence). CDR3 amino acids: CSARDRKYEQYV. In nucleotides, the CDR3 is TGCAGTGCTAGAGATAGGAAGTACGAGCAGTACGTC.

This clonotype showed up many times. The chain employs TRBV19 and TRBJ1-5; a possible D gene is TRBD1 (6 bases). The CDR3 is 12 residues long. The germline V and J ends were trimmed by 6 bases and 5 bases, with 8 bases remaining between them. CDR1 is LNHDA and CDR2 is SQIVND in the germline V gene (reference sequence). The CDR3 bases are TGTGCCAGTAGGGACAGAGATCAGCCCCAGCATTTT. Translation: CASRDRDQPQHF.

The table lists this clonotype with a few counts. The V and J genes are TRBV14 and TRBJ1-2; tentatively, D is TRBD1 (5 bases). CDR3 size: 13 residues. Germline CDR1 reads SGHDN; CDR2 reads FVKESK. Trimming left V 3 bases short and J 9 bases short, with 14 bases between. CDR3 sequence: CASSQGRENSYTF. CDR3 sequence (DNA): TGTGCCAGCAGCCAGGGCAGGGAGAACAGCTACACCTTC.

This clonotype was found many times. This sequence joins TRBV5-1 and TRBJ1-2; 9 bases are a match to TRBD1. Germline CDR1 SGHRS, CDR2 YFSETQ. V was clipped by 4 bases and J by 5 bases; unmatched bases: 6. This CDR3 has 14 amino acids. CDR3 sequence reads: CASSLQGASYGYTF. The CDR3 DNA follows: TGCGCCAGCAGCCTACAGGGGGCGAGTTATGGCTACACCTTC. The full variable domain, completed using reference TRBV5-1 and TRBJ1-2, is KAGVTQTPRYLIKTRGQQVTLSCSPISGHRSVSWYQQTPGQGLQFLFEYFSETQRNKGNFPGRFSGRQFSNSRSEMNVSTLELGDSALYLCASSLQGASYGYTFGSGTRLTVV.